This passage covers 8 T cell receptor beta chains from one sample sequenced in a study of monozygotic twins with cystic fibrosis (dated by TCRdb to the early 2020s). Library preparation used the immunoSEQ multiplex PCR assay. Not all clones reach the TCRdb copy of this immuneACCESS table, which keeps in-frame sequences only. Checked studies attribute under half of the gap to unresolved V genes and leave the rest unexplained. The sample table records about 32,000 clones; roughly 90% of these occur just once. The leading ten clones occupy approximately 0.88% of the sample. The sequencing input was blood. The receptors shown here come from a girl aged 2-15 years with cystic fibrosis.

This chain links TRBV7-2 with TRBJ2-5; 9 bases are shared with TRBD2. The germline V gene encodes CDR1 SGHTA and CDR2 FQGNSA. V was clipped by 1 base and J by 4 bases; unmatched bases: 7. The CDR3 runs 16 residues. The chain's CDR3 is CASSLGQAGGGETQYF. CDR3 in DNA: TGTGCCAGCAGCTTAGGGCAAGCGGGGGGAGGAGAGACCCAGTACTTC.

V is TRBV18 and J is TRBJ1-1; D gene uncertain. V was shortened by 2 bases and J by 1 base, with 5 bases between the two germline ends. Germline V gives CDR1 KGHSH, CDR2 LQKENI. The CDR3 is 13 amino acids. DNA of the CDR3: TGTGCCAGCTCACCATCGCAGAACACTGAAGCTTTCTTT. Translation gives CASSPSQNTEAFF.

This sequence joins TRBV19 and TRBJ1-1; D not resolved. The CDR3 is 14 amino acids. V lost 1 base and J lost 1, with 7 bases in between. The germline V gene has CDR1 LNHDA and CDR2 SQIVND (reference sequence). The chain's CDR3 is CASSIGTANTEAFF. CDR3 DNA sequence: TGTGCCAGTAGTATAGGGACGGCGAACACTGAAGCTTTCTTT.

CDR3 residues: CASSASSSGSGGDTQYF. CDR3 in DNA: TGTGCCAGCAGCGCAAGCTCTAGCGGGAGTGGGGGGGATACGCAGTATTTT. This rearrangement joins TRBV25-1 to TRBJ2-3, with 10 bases that match TRBD2. Losses at the gene ends were 6 bases for V and 6 bases for J; bases not matched to a gene: 15. The CDR3 runs to 17 residues. Germline V gives CDR1 MGHDK, CDR2 SYGVNS.

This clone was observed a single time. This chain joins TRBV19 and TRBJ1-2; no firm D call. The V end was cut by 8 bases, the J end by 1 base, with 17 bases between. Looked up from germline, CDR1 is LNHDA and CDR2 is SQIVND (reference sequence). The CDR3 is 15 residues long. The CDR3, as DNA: TGTGCCAGTTCCGAGGTAGCGCAAGATAACTATGGCTACACCTTC. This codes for CASSEVAQDNYGYTF.

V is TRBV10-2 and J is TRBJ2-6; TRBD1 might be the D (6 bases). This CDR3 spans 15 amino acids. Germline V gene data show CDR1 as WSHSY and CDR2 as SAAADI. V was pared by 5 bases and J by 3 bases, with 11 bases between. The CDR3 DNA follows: TGCGCCAGCAGTACAGGGTTCGGTGGGGCCAACGTCCTGACTTTC. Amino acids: CASSTGFGGANVLTF.

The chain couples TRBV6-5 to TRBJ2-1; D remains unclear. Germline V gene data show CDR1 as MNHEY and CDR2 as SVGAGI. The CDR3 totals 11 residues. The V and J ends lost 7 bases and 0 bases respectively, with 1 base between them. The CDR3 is CASNSYNEQFF. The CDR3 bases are TGTGCCAGCAACTCCTACAATGAGCAGTTCTTC.

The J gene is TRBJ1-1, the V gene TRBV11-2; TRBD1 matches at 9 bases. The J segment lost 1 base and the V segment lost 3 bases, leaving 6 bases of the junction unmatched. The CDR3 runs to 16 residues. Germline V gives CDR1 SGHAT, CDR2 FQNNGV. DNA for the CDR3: TGTGCCAGCAGCTTGGTACGGGGACAGGGGAACACTGAAGCTTTCTTT. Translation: CASSLVRGQGNTEAFF.